This entry is about one T cell receptor (beta chain). The target antigen is unknown. The germline V gene encodes CDR1 DFQATT and CDR2 SNEGSKA (reference sequence). This CDR3 comprises 15 residues. Trimming stripped 3 bases from V and 2 bases from J, with 16 bases between. This specimen comes from a study of T-cell memory formation after mild COVID-19. Study-wide findings and caveats: The CD4+ clones that contracted clustered mainly within CM and EM, and the CD8+ clones concentrated in EMRA. A balance of CD4 and CD8 characterized clones contracting day 15 to 85, whereas later expanders leaned CD4+.

TCRdb recomputed calls from the 5' RACE reads with MiXCR, one row per CDR3 protein. In the table there are 550,000 to 700,000 distinct CDR3 sequences, approximately 18% of which are singletons. The sequence derives from an adult woman who had mild COVID-19 (a few samples of this study predate the infection). Cell type and time point are not known. The chain joins TRBV20-1 to TRBJ1-1; D perhaps matches TRBD1 (5 bases). The sequenced material came from PBMCs or a T cell subset sorted from them (not recorded which). This CDR3 is CSASNAVRVNTEAFF. CDR3 nucleotide sequence: TGCAGTGCTAGTAATGCCGTCAGGGTAAACACTGAAGCTTTCTTT.